A selection of T cell receptor beta chains follows, all from one sample in a study of blood T cell repertoires in COVID-19. The method was immunoSEQ multiplex PCR; TCRdb's version includes in-frame clones alone and lacks a portion of them. The sample holds 400,000 or so clones, roughly 89% seen once. The source material was peripheral blood. These receptors all come from a young man with COVID-19, enrolled during active disease. CDR3s include the opening cysteine and the closing phenylalanine or tryptophan. Fields, in order: clone size, J gene, D gene, V gene, CDR3 protein, CDR3 DNA. D genes are given only for firm matches. The size entry is marked missing in some rows and otherwise reads once, few, many or a size class.

size: -; J: TRBJ1-6; D: TRBD1; V: TRBV24-1; CDR3: CATSDLRLGLQGAESPLHF; DNA: TGTGCCACCAGTGATTTGCGCCTAGGACTACAGGGGGCTGAATCACCCCTCCACTTT
size: once; J: TRBJ2-1; D: TRBD2; V: TRBV5-1; CDR3: CASSSGLAGLDEQFF; DNA: TGCGCCAGCAGCTCCGGACTAGCGGGACTAGATGAGCAGTTCTTC
size: -; J: TRBJ2-7; D: -; V: TRBV5-1; CDR3: CASSLGSWVEQYF; DNA: TGCGCCAGCAGCTTGGGTAGCTGGGTCGAGCAGTACTTC
size: -; J: TRBJ2-1; D: TRBD1; V: TRBV24-1; CDR3: CATSARGQSRGEQFF; DNA: TGTGCCACCAGTGCCCGGGGACAGTCTCGTGGTGAGCAGTTCTTC
size: -; J: TRBJ2-5; D: -; V: TRBV21-1; CDR3: CASSLKTSGRRETQYF; DNA: TGTGCCAGCAGTCTAAAGACTAGCGGGAGAAGAGAGACCCAGTACTTC
size: -; J: TRBJ1-6; D: TRBD1; V: TRBV27; CDR3: CASSWRDRHSPLHF; DNA: TGTGCCAGCAGCTGGAGGGACAGGCATTCACCCCTCCACTTT
size: -; J: TRBJ2-7; D: -; V: TRBV2; CDR3: CASRVGSSYEQYF; DNA: TGTGCCAGCAGAGTAGGGAGCTCCTACGAGCAGTACTTC
size: -; J: TRBJ2-2; D: -; V: TRBV6-4; CDR3: CASSVLVGTGELFF; DNA: TGTGCCAGCAGTGTCCTAGTAGGCACCGGGGAGCTGTTTTTT
size: -; J: TRBJ2-1; D: -; V: TRBV7-9; CDR3: CASSLMFQEQFF; DNA: TGTGCCAGCAGCTTAATGTTCCAGGAGCAGTTCTTC
size: -; J: TRBJ1-2; D: TRBD1; V: TRBV7-6; CDR3: CASSSDRDHGYTF; DNA: TGTGCCAGCAGCTCCGACAGGGATCATGGCTACACCTTC
size: few; J: TRBJ1-5; D: -; V: TRBV6-5; CDR3: CATQLTGNSNQPQHF; DNA: TGTGCCACTCAACTTACAGGGAATAGCAATCAGCCCCAGCATTTT
size: -; J: TRBJ2-1; D: TRBD2; V: TRBV30; CDR3: CAWTSGRSYNEQFF; DNA: TGTGCCTGGACTAGCGGGCGGTCCTACAATGAGCAGTTCTTC
size: few; J: TRBJ1-4; D: -; V: TRBV12-3/TRBV12-4; CDR3: CASSSDPPGQFF; DNA: TGTGCCAGCAGCTCTGACCCTCCGGGACAGTTTTTT
size: once; J: TRBJ1-5; D: TRBD1; V: TRBV15; CDR3: CATSRDRTDDQPQHF; DNA: TGTGCCACCAGCAGGGACAGGACGGACGATCAGCCCCAGCATTTT
size: -; J: TRBJ2-7; D: -; V: TRBV30; CDR3: CAWSVNDEQYF; DNA: TGTGCCTGGTCAGTGAACGACGAGCAGTACTTC
size: -; J: TRBJ2-3; D: TRBD1; V: TRBV12-5; CDR3: CASGLVLGTGTDTQYF; DNA: TGTGCTAGTGGTTTGGTACTAGGGACAGGGACAGATACGCAGTATTTT
size: -; J: TRBJ2-7; D: -; V: TRBV9; CDR3: CASSVERVGEQYF; DNA: TGTGCCAGCAGCGTAGAGAGGGTAGGCGAGCAGTACTTC
size: -; J: TRBJ2-7; D: TRBD1; V: TRBV27; CDR3: CASSLSPGGYYEQYF; DNA: TGTGCCAGCAGTTTATCGCCAGGGGGCTACTACGAGCAGTACTTC
size: -; J: TRBJ1-1; D: TRBD1; V: TRBV10-3; CDR3: CAISKQQGASAFF; DNA: TGTGCCATCAGCAAACAACAGGGGGCATCGGCTTTCTTT
size: -; J: TRBJ1-1; D: -; V: TRBV7-2; CDR3: CASSPQNTEAFF; DNA: TGTGCCAGCAGCCCCCAGAACACTGAAGCTTTCTTT
size: -; J: TRBJ1-2; D: -; V: TRBV30; CDR3: CASSGTHRDRNYGYTF; DNA: TGTGCCTCCTCAGGGACCCACAGGGATCGTAACTATGGCTACACCTTC
size: -; J: TRBJ1-5; D: -; V: TRBV25-1; CDR3: CASSRGEDQPQHF; DNA: TGTGCCAGCAGTCGAGGGGAGGATCAGCCCCAGCATTTT
size: -; J: TRBJ1-5; D: -; V: TRBV6-1; CDR3: CASSERIGGQPQHF; DNA: TGTGCCAGCAGTGAAAGAATAGGGGGTCAGCCCCAGCATTTT
size: -; J: TRBJ1-5; D: -; V: TRBV27; CDR3: CASTSAPGQNQPQHF; DNA: TGTGCCAGCACTTCGGCCCCAGGGCAGAATCAGCCCCAGCATTTT
size: many; J: TRBJ1-1; D: -; V: TRBV4-1; CDR3: CASSHPRNTEAFF; DNA: TGCGCCAGCAGCCACCCGAGGAACACTGAAGCTTTCTTT
size: -; J: TRBJ2-6; D: -; V: TRBV6-5; CDR3: CAFRGAGANVLTF; DNA: TGTGCCTTCAGGGGAGCTGGGGCCAACGTCCTGACTTTC